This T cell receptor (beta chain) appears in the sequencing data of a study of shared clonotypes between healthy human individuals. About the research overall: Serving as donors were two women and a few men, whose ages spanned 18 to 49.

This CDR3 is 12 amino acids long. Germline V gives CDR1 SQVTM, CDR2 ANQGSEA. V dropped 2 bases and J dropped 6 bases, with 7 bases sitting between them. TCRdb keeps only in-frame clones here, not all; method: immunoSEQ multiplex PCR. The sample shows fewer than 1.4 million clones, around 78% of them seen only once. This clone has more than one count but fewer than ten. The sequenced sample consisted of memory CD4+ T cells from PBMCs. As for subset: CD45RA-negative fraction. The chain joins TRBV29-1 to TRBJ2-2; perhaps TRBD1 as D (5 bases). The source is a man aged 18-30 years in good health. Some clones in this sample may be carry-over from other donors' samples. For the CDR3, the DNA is TGCAGCGTTGAACGCAGGGCCGGGGAGCTGTTTTTT. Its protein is CSVERRAGELFF.